This TCR beta chain is from a study of blood T cell repertoires in COVID-19. Looking at the study overall: The cDNA or gDNA used as material had been derived from T cells, B-cell-depleted T cells, or PBMCs.

As processed by the authors: It was from reference gene primer amplification that nucleated cell counts were estimated. Sequencing used immunoSEQ multiplex PCR; TCRdb keeps in-frame clones, though not all of them. That table gives V, J and clone size, and the DNA gave D and trimming. The sample consists of about 410,000 clones, 75% to 90% of them appearing once. This clone was detected only once. The germline V and J ends were trimmed by 5 bases and 3 bases, with 17 bases remaining between them. Per germline, CDR1 MNHEY and CDR2 SMNVEV (reference sequence). The CDR3 has 17 amino acids. Enrolment of Seattle patients took place during active infection, and they were followed longitudinally.

This chain links TRBV27 with TRBJ2-6, with D possibly TRBD1 on 5 matching bases. The clonotype was recovered from a woman in her 40s with COVID-19, enrolled during active disease. Source material: peripheral blood. The CDR3 region is CASSPEPGISGANVLTF. CDR3 nucleotide sequence: TGTGCCAGCAGTCCGGAACCAGGGATAAGTGGGGCCAACGTCCTGACTTTC. Filled out from reference TRBV27 and TRBJ2-6, the complete variable domain reads EAQVTQNPRYLITVTGKKLTVTCSQNMNHEYMSWYRQDPGLGLRQIYYSMNVEVTDKGDVPEGYKVSRKEKRNFPLILESPSPNQTSLYFCASSPEPGISGANVLTFGAGSRLTVL.